This TCR beta chain originates from a study of blood T cell repertoires in COVID-19. Background on the study: COVID-19 samples collected from the United States, Italy and Spain covered acute and convalescent phases. The cDNA or gDNA used as material had been derived from T cells, B-cell-depleted T cells, or PBMCs.

CDR1 is LNHDA and CDR2 is SQIVND in the germline V gene (reference sequence). The CDR3 is made up of 15 amino acids. V lost 3 bases to trimming and J lost 0 bases, with 10 bases between them. In the source study's methods: Using reference gene primer amplification, nucleated cell counts were estimated. Sequencing was performed with immunoSEQ multiplex PCR; in TCRdb, only in-frame clones are kept and a portion is missing. V and J calls plus clone size are reproduced from that table; the DNA served to infer D and trimming. The top ten clones hold about 4.2% of a sample with roughly 36,000 clones, around 85% of them seen once.

Sequenced sample: peripheral blood. This TCR was sampled from a man aged 55 to 70 with acute or convalescent COVID-19. The chain uses TRBV19 and TRBJ2-3; the D gene is possibly TRBD2 (6 bases). The CDR3 loop reads CASSIGLASTDTQYF. The DNA for the CDR3 is TGTGCCAGTAGTATCGGGCTAGCGAGCACAGATACGCAGTATTTT.